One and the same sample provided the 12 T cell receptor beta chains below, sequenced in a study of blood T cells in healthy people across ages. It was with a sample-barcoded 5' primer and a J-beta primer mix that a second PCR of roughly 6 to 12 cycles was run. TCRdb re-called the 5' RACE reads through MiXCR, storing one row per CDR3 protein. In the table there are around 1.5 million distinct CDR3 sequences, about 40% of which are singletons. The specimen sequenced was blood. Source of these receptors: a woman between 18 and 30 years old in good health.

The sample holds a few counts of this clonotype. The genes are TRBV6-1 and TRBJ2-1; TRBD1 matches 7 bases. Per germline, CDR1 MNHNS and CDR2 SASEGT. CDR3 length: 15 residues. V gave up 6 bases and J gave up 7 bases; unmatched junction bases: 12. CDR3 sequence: CASSATGPLGNEQFF. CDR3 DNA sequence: TGTGCCAGCAGCGCGACAGGGCCCTTGGGGAATGAGCAGTTCTTC.

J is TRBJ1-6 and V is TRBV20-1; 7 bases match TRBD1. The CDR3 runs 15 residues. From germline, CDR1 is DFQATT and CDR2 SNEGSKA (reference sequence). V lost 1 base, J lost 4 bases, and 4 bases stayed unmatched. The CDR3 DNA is TGCAGTGCTAGAGTAGAGGGACAGTATAATTCACCCCTCCACTTT. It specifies CSARVEGQYNSPLHF.

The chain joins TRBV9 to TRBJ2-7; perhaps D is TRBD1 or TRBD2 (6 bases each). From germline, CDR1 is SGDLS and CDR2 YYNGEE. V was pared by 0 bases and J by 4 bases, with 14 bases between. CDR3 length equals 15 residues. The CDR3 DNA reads TGTGCCAGCAGCGTAGGGAAGGTAGGGGGGTACGAGCAGTACTTC. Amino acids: CASSVGKVGGYEQYF. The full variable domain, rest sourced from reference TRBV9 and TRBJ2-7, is DSGVTQTPKHLITATGQRVTLRCSPRSGDLSVYWYQQSLDQGLQFLIQYYNGEERAKGNILERFSAQQFPDLHSELNLSSLELGDSALYFCASSVGKVGGYEQYFGPGTRLTVT.

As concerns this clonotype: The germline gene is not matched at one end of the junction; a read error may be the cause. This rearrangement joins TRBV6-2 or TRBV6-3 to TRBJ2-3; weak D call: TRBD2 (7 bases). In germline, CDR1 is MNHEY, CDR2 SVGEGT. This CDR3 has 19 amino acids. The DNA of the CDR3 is TGTCCCAGCAGTTACTCGACCGGGGGGCCTCCCTTGTCCAAAGATACGCAGTATTTT. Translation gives CPSSYSTGGPPLSKDTQYF.

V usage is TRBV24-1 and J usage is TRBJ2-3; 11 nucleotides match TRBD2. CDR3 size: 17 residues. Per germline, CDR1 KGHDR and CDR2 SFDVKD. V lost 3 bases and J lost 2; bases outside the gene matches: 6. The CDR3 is CATSDPGTSGATDTQYF. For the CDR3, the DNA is TGTGCCACCAGTGATCCGGGGACTAGCGGTGCCACAGATACGCAGTATTTT.

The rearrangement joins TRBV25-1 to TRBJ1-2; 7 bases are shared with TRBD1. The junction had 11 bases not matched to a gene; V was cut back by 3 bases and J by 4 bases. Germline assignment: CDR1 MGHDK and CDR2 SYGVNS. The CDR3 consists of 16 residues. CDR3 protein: CASSEGNRGQSYGYTF. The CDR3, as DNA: TGTGCCAGCAGTGAGGGCAACCGGGGACAGAGCTATGGCTACACCTTC.

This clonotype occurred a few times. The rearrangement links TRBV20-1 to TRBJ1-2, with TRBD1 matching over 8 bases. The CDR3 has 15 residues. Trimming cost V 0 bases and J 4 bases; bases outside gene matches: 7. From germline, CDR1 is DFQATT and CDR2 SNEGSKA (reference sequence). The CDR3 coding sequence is TGCAGTGCTAGAGAGGGCGCAGGGGGCTCCTATGGCTACACCTTC. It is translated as CSAREGAGGSYGYTF.

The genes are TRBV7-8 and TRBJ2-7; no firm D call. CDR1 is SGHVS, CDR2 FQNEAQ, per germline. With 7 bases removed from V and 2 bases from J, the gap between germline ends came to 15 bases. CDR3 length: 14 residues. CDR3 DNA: TGTGCCAGCACTCACAACCCGACGGCCTACGAGCAGTACTTC. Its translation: CASTHNPTAYEQYF.

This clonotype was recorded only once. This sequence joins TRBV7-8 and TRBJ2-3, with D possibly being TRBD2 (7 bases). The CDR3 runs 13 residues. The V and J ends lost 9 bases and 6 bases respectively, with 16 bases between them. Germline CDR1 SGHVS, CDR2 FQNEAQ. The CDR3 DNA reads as TGTGCCAGTATTCGAGGGGGAGGGGATACGCAGTATTTT. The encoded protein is CASIRGGGDTQYF.

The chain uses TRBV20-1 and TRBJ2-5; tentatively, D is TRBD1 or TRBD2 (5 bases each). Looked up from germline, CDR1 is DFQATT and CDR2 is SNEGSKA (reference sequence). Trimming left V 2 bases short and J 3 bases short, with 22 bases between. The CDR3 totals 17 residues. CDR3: CSARPQILPGPKETQYF. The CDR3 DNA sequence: TGCAGTGCTAGACCCCAAATCCTACCGGGACCGAAAGAGACCCAGTACTTC.

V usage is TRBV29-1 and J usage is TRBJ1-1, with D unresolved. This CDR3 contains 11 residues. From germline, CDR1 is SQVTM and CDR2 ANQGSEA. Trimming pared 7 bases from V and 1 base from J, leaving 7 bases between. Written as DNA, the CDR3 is TGCAGCGCCCCGGGGAACACTGAAGCTTTCTTT. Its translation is CSAPGNTEAFF.

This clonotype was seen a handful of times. CDR3 bases: TGTGCCAGCAGTTATCACCCACAGCGTGCAACTAATGAAAAACTGTTTTTT. Protein sequence: CASSYHPQRATNEKLFF. The genes are TRBV27 and TRBJ1-4; D not certain. In germline, CDR1 is MNHEY, CDR2 SMNVEV (reference sequence). V lost 4 bases, J lost 0 bases, and 15 bases lay in between. The CDR3 sequence is 17 residues long.